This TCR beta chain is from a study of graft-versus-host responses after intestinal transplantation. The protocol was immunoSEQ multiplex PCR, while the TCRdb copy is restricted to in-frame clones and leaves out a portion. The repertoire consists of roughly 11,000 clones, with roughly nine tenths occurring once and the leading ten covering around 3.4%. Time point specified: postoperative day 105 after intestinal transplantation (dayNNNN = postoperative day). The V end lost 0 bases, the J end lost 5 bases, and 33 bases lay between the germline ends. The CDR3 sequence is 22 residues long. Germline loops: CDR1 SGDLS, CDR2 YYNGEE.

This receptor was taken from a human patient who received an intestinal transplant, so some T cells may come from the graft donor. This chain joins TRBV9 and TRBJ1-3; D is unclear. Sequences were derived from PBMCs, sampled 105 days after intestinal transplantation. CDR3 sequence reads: CASSVGPFPGTRHEYLRNTIYF. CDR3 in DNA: TGTGCCAGCAGCGTAGGCCCGTTTCCGGGTACGCGACACGAATATCTTCGAAACACCATATATTTT.